This TCR beta chain was profiled in a study of vaccination effects on CD4 cells after COVID-19. Within the ViraFEST assay, antigen-specific CD4+ T cells underwent expansion with viral peptide pools prior to sequencing. Upon completion of approximately ten days in culture, CD4+ T cells were isolated. PCR-confirmed SARS-CoV-2 infection occurred in the person between March and December 2020. To note about this clone: Its target is not known.

TCRdb's table, derived via immunoSEQ multiplex PCR, lists solely in-frame clones and lacks some. Of tens of thousands of clones listed, just over 70% were seen once; the top ten hold around 28%. The V end lost 3 bases, the J end lost 11 bases, and 20 bases lay between the germline ends. Germline CDR1 SGDLS, CDR2 YYNGEE. This CDR3 region has 15 residues. The chain links TRBV9 to TRBJ1-4; possibly TRBD1 for D (6 bases). The TCR was taken from a human donor who had a prior SARS-CoV-2 infection. Sample: CD4+ T cells from PBMCs cultured with a peptide pool, taken before COVID-19 vaccination. The CDR3 nucleotides are TGTGCCAGCAGCGGACAGGAGTCAGCAGGGGAGAAACTGTTTTTT. It codes for CASSGQESAGEKLFF.